The TCR beta chain described here comes from a study of blood T cell repertoires in COVID-19. Across the study: The United States, Italy and Spain provided the acute and convalescent COVID-19 samples.

This CDR3 contains 15 residues. Looked up from germline, CDR1 is MNHEY and CDR2 is SMNVEV (reference sequence). After removal of 6 bases from V and 5 bases from J, the junction contained 10 bases not matched to a gene. The authors' processing: By means of reference gene primer amplification, nucleated cell counts were estimated. Using immunoSEQ multiplex PCR, the repertoire was profiled, and TCRdb retains in-frame clones only, with some absent. V and J calls plus clone size are reproduced from that table; the DNA served to infer D and trimming. The table lists more than 45,000 clones, approximately 84% of them singletons.

The V call is TRBV27, the J call TRBJ2-7; 10 positions agree with TRBD1. Sequencing used peripheral blood. This receptor was taken from a human donor in a cohort sampled during active COVID-19. CDR3 sequence: CASSPDRGRGDEQYF. CDR3 sequence (DNA): TGTGCCAGCAGCCCCGACAGGGGGCGCGGCGACGAGCAGTACTTC.